This T cell receptor beta chain was observed in a study of T cell responses to AZD1222 COVID-19 vaccine. General study points: Donors skewed white British and female; clonal diversity was possibly underestimated. Nearly half of spike-specific TCRs reportedly go after variant regions that carry no mutations. Spike-specific TCR breadth and depth grew following two AZD1222 doses.

CDR1 and CDR2 from the germline V gene are DFQATT and SNEGSKA (reference sequence). Trimming took off 8 bases at V and 4 bases at J, with 8 bases between the two ends. This CDR3 region has 11 residues. Sequenced by immunoSEQ multiplex PCR; TCRdb stores in-frame clones only, minus some. Of 95,000 to 100,000 clones in the sample, roughly nine tenths were seen once. Pooled samples include second doses given at about 4 or 12 weeks. A remark on this clone: Antigen unknown.

This sample comprised peripheral blood, obtained 28 days after the second AZD1222 dose. This chain links TRBV20-1 with TRBJ1-4; D is unclear. This clonotype was obtained from an adult who received the AZD1222 COVID-19 vaccine. The DNA of the CDR3 is TGCAGTCCGCTCAATAATGAAAAACTGTTTTTT. Protein: CSPLNNEKLFF.